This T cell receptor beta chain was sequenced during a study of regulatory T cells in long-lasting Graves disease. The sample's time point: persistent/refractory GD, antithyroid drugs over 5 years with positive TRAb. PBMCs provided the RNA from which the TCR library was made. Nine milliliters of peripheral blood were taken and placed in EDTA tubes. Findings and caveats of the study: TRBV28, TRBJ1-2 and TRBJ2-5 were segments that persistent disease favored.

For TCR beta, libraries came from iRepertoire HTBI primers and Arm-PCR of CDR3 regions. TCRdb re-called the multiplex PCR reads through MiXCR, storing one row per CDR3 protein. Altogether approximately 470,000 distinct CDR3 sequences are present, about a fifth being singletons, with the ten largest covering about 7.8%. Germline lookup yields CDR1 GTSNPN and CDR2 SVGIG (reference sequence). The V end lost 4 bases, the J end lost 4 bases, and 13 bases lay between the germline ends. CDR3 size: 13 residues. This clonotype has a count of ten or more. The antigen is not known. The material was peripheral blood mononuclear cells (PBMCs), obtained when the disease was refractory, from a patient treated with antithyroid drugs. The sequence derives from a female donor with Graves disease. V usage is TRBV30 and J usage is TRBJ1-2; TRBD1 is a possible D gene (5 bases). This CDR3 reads CAWNQGAGYGYTF. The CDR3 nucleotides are TGTGCCTGGAATCAGGGTGCGGGCTATGGCTACACCTTC.